The 28 T cell receptor beta chains below were found in one sample sequenced in a study of PD-1 blockade in classical Hodgkin lymphoma (dated by TCRdb to 2018 to 2021). The method was the immunoSEQ multiplex PCR assay. Here the immuneACCESS table is served through TCRdb, limited to in-frame sequences with V and J called. Missing clones are a known gap in these copies; in checked studies unresolved V genes cover under half, and the rest lacks a known reason. Counted in this sample were some 39,000 clones; around 80% of them appeared once. The leading ten clones occupy over 35% of the sample. Per the publication, the time point label means: cycle 4 day 1 (C4D1), after six to seven weeks of nivolumab. All trial patients had relapsed after autologous stem cell transplantation, with cohorts A, B and C differing in prior brentuximab vedotin exposure. This material consisted of peripheral blood mononuclear cells (PBMCs), taken before the fourth cycle of nivolumab. Every receptor here comes from a human donor with classical Hodgkin lymphoma.

V usage is TRBV5-1 and J usage is TRBJ1-1; D is possibly TRBD1 (6 bases). V was clipped by 3 bases and J by 7 bases, with 19 bases between them. From germline, CDR1 is SGHRS and CDR2 YFSETQ. This CDR3 contains 15 residues. CDR3 DNA sequence: TGCGCCAGCAGCTCAGGACAGACGGGACAAAATGAAGCTTTCTTT. Protein product: CASSSGQTGQNEAFF.

The genes are TRBV6-5 and TRBJ1-1; D uncertain. CDR3 size: 16 residues. V dropped 2 bases and J dropped 3 bases, with 16 bases sitting between them. Germline assignment: CDR1 MNHEY and CDR2 SVGAGI. The chain's CDR3 is CASSYGFWGRDTEAFF. The CDR3 DNA sequence: TGTGCCAGCAGTTACGGTTTCTGGGGAAGGGACACTGAAGCTTTCTTT.

As DNA, the CDR3 is TGCGCCAGCGCAGGACAGGGTGCAACTAATGAAAAACTGTTTTTT. Its translation is CASAGQGATNEKLFF. V usage is TRBV5-1 and J usage is TRBJ1-4; 8 bases line up with TRBD1. The V gene end was trimmed by 7 bases and the J gene end by 0 bases; junction bases not matched to a gene: 5. This CDR3 spans 15 amino acids. Germline lookup yields CDR1 SGHRS and CDR2 YFSETQ.

The CDR3: CASSPRKRGGGNEQFF. The DNA for the CDR3 is TGTGCCAGCAGCCCCCGGAAGCGGGGGGGCGGGAATGAGCAGTTCTTC. The chain uses TRBV7-2 and TRBJ2-1; 10 bases align to TRBD2. V was clipped by 5 bases and J by 7 bases; unmatched bases: 11. This CDR3 region has 16 residues. CDR1 SGHTA and CDR2 FQGNSA come from the germline V gene.

The rearrangement uses TRBV19 and TRBJ1-1; D is perhaps TRBD1 (5 bases). Between the trimmed V and J ends, which lost 3 bases and 6 bases, there was a span of 14 bases. Germline values: CDR1 LNHDA, CDR2 SQIVND (reference sequence). The CDR3 has 14 residues. The CDR3 DNA reads as TGTGCCAGTAGTATTGGACGGCAGGGATCTGAAGCTTTCTTT. Translated: CASSIGRQGSEAFF.

This rearrangement joins TRBV5-1 to TRBJ2-5, with TRBD1 matching over 9 bases. V lost 0 bases, J lost 2 bases, and 2 bases stayed unmatched. CDR1 and CDR2 from the germline V gene are SGHRS and YFSETQ. The CDR3 is 15 amino acids. Here the CDR3 reads CASSLAGQGQETQYF. The CDR3 nucleotides are TGCGCCAGCAGCTTGGCGGGACAGGGTCAAGAGACCCAGTACTTC.

The V gene is TRBV2, the J gene TRBJ2-7; D is undetermined. CDR1 SNHLY and CDR2 FYNNEI come from the germline V gene. V lost 4 bases and J lost 7, with 8 bases in between. This CDR3 comprises 11 residues. Written as DNA, the CDR3 is TGTGCCAGCAGTGGGGATGGGGAGCAGTACTTC. Its protein is CASSGDGEQYF.

The rearrangement joins TRBV10-3 to TRBJ2-1, with 7 bases fitting TRBD2. V lost 5 bases and J lost 6; bases outside the gene matches: 7. Per the germline V gene, CDR1 is ENHRY and CDR2 is SYGVKD. The CDR3 extends over 14 amino acids. CDR3 DNA sequence: TGTGCCATCAGTCCTACCACTAGCGCCAATGAGCAGTTCTTC. Protein: CAISPTTSANEQFF.

This rearrangement joins TRBV7-2 to TRBJ1-4; the match to TRBD1 covers 7 bases. The CDR3 has 14 amino acids. CDR1 SGHTA and CDR2 FQGNSA come from the germline V gene. V was clipped by 5 bases and J by 5 bases; unmatched bases: 5. The CDR3 here is CASSPGGGNEKLFF. The CDR3 coding sequence is TGTGCCAGCAGCCCAGGGGGGGGGAATGAAAAACTGTTTTTT.

This chain connects TRBV7-2 to TRBJ2-5; D is perhaps TRBD2 (6 bases). Trimming stripped 1 base from V and 1 base from J, with 10 bases between. This CDR3 is built from 15 residues. Germline CDR1 reads SGHTA; CDR2 reads FQGNSA. The CDR3, as DNA: TGTGCCAGCAGCTTAGGGGGGGACCCCCAAGAGACCCAGTACTTC. It translates to CASSLGGDPQETQYF.

The rearrangement links TRBV5-5 to TRBJ2-6, with D tentatively TRBD1 (5 bases). The CDR3 is 18 residues long. Germline V gene sequence: CDR1 SGHKS, CDR2 YYEKEE (reference sequence). Trimming shortened V by 4 bases and J by 2 bases, and 19 bases separated the two germline ends. Written as DNA, the CDR3 is TGTGCCAGCAGCCGTGGGGCGGCCGCCGGAACTGGGGCCAACGTCCTGACTTTC. Encoded protein: CASSRGAAAGTGANVLTF.

The chain links TRBV5-4 to TRBJ1-2; D is uncertain. This CDR3 comprises 14 residues. V was pared by 0 bases and J by 4 bases, with 10 bases between. CDR1 SGHNT and CDR2 YYREEE come from the germline V gene (reference sequence). The CDR3 bases are TGTGCCAGCAGCTTGGCACTCTCTGGCTATGGCTACACCTTC. This gives the protein CASSLALSGYGYTF.

The gene calls are TRBV7-2 and TRBJ1-2; possible D gene TRBD1, 6 bases. The CDR3 is 14 residues long. V lost 1 base and J lost 7, with 13 bases in between. From germline, CDR1 is SGHTA and CDR2 FQGNSA. Written as DNA, the CDR3 is TGTGCCAGCAGCTTAGTCACAGGGATTGGTGGCTACACCTTC. Encoded protein: CASSLVTGIGGYTF. Drawing the rest from reference TRBV7-2 and TRBJ1-2, the complete variable domain is GAGVSQSPSNKVTEKGKDVELRCDPISGHTALYWYRQSLGQGLEFLIYFQGNSAPDKSGLPSDRFSAERTGGSVSTLTIQRTQQEDSAVYLCASSLVTGIGGYTFGSGTRLTVV.

The chain couples TRBV5-1 to TRBJ1-1; no clear D. Trimming took 0 bases from V and 3 from J, leaving 6 bases between them. CDR1 is SGHRS, CDR2 YFSETQ, per germline. The length of the CDR3 is 13 residues. CDR3 nucleotide sequence: TGCGCCAGCAGCTTGGCCGGGGACACTGAAGCTTTCTTT. Its translation: CASSLAGDTEAFF.

This clone was seen just once. The rearrangement joins TRBV10-3 to TRBJ1-4, with 9 bases identical to TRBD1. The junction had 8 bases not matched to a gene; V was cut back by 0 bases and J by 6 bases. This CDR3 has 17 residues. Germline lookup yields CDR1 ENHRY and CDR2 SYGVKD. The CDR3 is CAISESKSGQGYEKLFF. The DNA of the CDR3 is TGTGCCATCAGTGAGTCGAAGTCGGGACAGGGATATGAAAAACTGTTTTTT.

The gene calls are TRBV6-1 and TRBJ1-5, with 7 nucleotides matching TRBD1. The V gene's germline CDR1 is MNHNS and CDR2 SASEGT. This CDR3 region has 16 residues. V shed 0 bases, J shed 4 bases, and the junction held 6 bases outside the gene matches. CDR3 region: CASSEAPTGTNQPQHF. DNA for the CDR3: TGTGCCAGCAGTGAAGCCCCGACAGGGACTAATCAGCCCCAGCATTTT.

In nucleotides, the CDR3 is TGCGCCAGCAGCTCGACCGGAGATGGTGAAAAACTGTTTTTT. Translated: CASSSTGDGEKLFF. The V and J genes are TRBV5-1 and TRBJ1-4; D is uncertain. Germline assignment: CDR1 SGHRS and CDR2 YFSETQ. The CDR3 consists of 14 residues. Trimming cost V 3 bases and J 7 bases, with 13 bases left between them.

In this sample, this clone turned up once. V and J are TRBV18 and TRBJ1-6, with 12 bases fitting TRBD1. Per the germline V gene, CDR1 is KGHSH and CDR2 is LQKENI. The V segment lost 4 bases and the J segment 5 bases; nucleotides outside the gene matches: 12. The CDR3 covers 19 residues. The CDR3 loop reads CASSQTGTGGPLDNSPLHF. The CDR3 DNA sequence: TGTGCCAGCTCACAAACCGGGACAGGGGGCCCTTTGGATAATTCACCCCTCCACTTT.

The chain uses TRBV7-7 and TRBJ2-2; D not resolved. Germline CDR1 and CDR2: SSHAT and FNYEAQ (reference sequence). V was cut by 1 base and J by 6 bases, with 6 bases left in between. This CDR3 comprises 13 residues. The CDR3: CASSLDTAGELFF. The CDR3 bases are TGTGCCAGCAGCTTAGATACGGCCGGGGAGCTGTTTTTT. The entire variable domain, with the rest obtained from reference TRBV7-7 and TRBJ2-2, is as follows: GAGVSQSPRYKVTKRGQDVTLRCDPISSHATLYWYQQALGQGPEFLTYFNYEAQPDKSGLPSDRFSAERPEGSISTLTIQRTEQRDSAMYRCASSLDTAGELFFGEGSRLTVL.

The chain uses TRBV7-5 and TRBJ2-5; the DNA was not compared with TRBD2, the D call given in the table. TRBV7-5 is described as a pseudogene. The CDR3 has 18 amino acids. CDR3 sequence: CARSLLEDGGAPAETQYF. CDR3 coding DNA: TGTGCCAGAAGCTTATTGGAAGACGGAGGGGCTCCAGCGGAGACCCAGTACTTC.

The rearrangement joins TRBV6-6 to TRBJ2-1, with 8 bases identical to TRBD1. This CDR3 comprises 16 residues. Germline V gene sequence: CDR1 MNHNY, CDR2 SVGAGI (reference sequence). V was pared by 4 bases and J by 4 bases, with 9 bases of the junction left unmatched. Here the CDR3 reads CASSSSQGVGYNEQFF. CDR3 DNA sequence: TGTGCCAGCAGTTCTTCACAGGGGGTGGGTTACAATGAGCAGTTCTTC.

J is TRBJ1-4 and V is TRBV19; 10 bases line up with TRBD1. The CDR3 is made up of 17 amino acids. The ends lost 7 bases at V and 8 bases at J; junction bases unmatched: 16. Germline CDR1 and CDR2: LNHDA and SQIVND (reference sequence). CDR3 amino acids: CASTTGDRGIKGEKLFF. The CDR3 bases are TGTGCCAGTACCACTGGGGACAGGGGAATAAAAGGCGAAAAACTGTTTTTT.

This clone was observed once. The chain links TRBV29-1 to TRBJ1-6; D not resolved. Germline loops: CDR1 SQVTM, CDR2 ANQGSEA. The CDR3 runs to 13 residues. The V end lost 2 bases, the J end lost 12 bases, and 14 bases lay between the germline ends. The CDR3 sequence is CSVEMSGGGPLHF. Here the CDR3 DNA reads TGCAGCGTTGAAATGTCAGGCGGAGGACCCCTCCACTTT.

There are a few counts of this clone. This chain uses TRBV19 with TRBJ2-7; 10 nucleotides align to TRBD1. J was trimmed by 4 bases and V by 1 base; bases with no gene match: 7. The CDR3 has 16 amino acids. Germline V CDR1 and CDR2: LNHDA, SQIVND (reference sequence). Here the CDR3 DNA reads TGTGCCAGTAGTATAGCCCAGGGACAGGGGCTATACGAGCAGTACTTC. Translating gives CASSIAQGQGLYEQYF.

The chain combines TRBV10-3 with TRBJ1-6; 8 nucleotides line up with TRBD1. Germline loops: CDR1 ENHRY, CDR2 SYGVKD. The CDR3 length is 13 residues. V gave up 11 bases and J gave up 10 bases; unmatched junction bases: 10. The CDR3 DNA reads TGTGCCGCAAGGACAGGGAGCGAATCACCCCTCCACTTT. Its translation: CAARTGSESPLHF.

The chain uses TRBV6-5 and TRBJ2-7; maybe TRBD1 (6 bases). The CDR3 totals 14 residues. The V gene lost 7 bases and the J gene lost 3 bases, with 16 bases spanning the gap. CDR1 and CDR2 (germline): MNHEY, SVGAGI. CDR3 in amino acids: CASKQTGSGYEQYF. CDR3 bases: TGTGCCAGCAAACAAACAGGGTCGGGCTACGAGCAGTACTTC.

V is TRBV19 and J is TRBJ1-2, with 9 bases that match TRBD1. The CDR3 sequence is 17 residues long. Per germline, CDR1 LNHDA and CDR2 SQIVND (reference sequence). The trim removed 7 bases at V and 4 bases at J, leaving 16 bases unmatched. The CDR3 reads CASTVWRTGGERYGYTF. In DNA, the CDR3 is TGTGCCAGTACCGTATGGAGAACAGGGGGCGAACGCTATGGCTACACCTTC. The full variable domain, with the rest looked up from reference TRBV19 and TRBJ1-2, is DGGITQSPKYLFRKEGQNVTLSCEQNLNHDAMYWYRQDPGQGLRLIYYSQIVNDFQKGDIAEGYSVSREKKESFPLTVTSAQKNPTAFYLCASTVWRTGGERYGYTFGSGTRLTVV.

The chain carries TRBV6-6 and TRBJ2-7; D unclear. CDR3 length: 12 amino acids. Trimming left V 6 bases short and J 7 bases short, with 13 bases between. Per germline, CDR1 MNHNY and CDR2 SVGAGI (reference sequence). The CDR3 loop is CASRPGPREQYF. The CDR3 region has the DNA TGTGCCAGCAGACCGGGCCCCAGGGAGCAGTACTTC.